The entry that follows covers one TCR beta chain sequence. Its antigen is unknown. No clone much larger than this one lies a single base away; base qualities are absent. Amplification of TCR beta CDR3 regions was carried out from RNA transcripts. A first-round RT-PCR of the TCR CDR3 used the HTBI primer set with the Qiagen OneStep RT-PCR kit. Libraries were constructed in a second round of multiplex PCR, after which size selection and purification were carried out. Sequencing of the libraries was done on an Illumina HiSeq2000 using paired-end 100 bp reads. Concerning the study's data processing: SOAPnuke was used to process the raw data, throwing out any read that contained adapters or uncalled bases, had a mean Phred below 15, or lacked an exact constant-primer or identifier match. COPE v1.2.5 was used to merge high-quality paired reads, and clonotypes were defined as unique nucleotide sequences. MiTCR v1.1 was used to align clonotypes to the IMGT TRBV, TRBD and TRBJ reference segments. The analysis was restricted to V-J combinations with a frequency above 0.0001, which together covered 99% to 99.2% of the repertoires. A TCS score was defined as the ratio between F50 (clonal expansion) and ExV (chaos), using BLOSUM62-based TCRdist between CDR3 peptides within each V-J. Welch's t-statistics and random forest reduced roughly 500 V-J features to 10 to 15, which were used in a naive Bayes classifier (R e1071). The similarity between thyroid and blood repertoires was quantified using the Morisita-Horn index. TCRdb trimmed public reads at Q25 via fastp, called clones via MiXCR and kept in-frame beta chains. All rows with the same CDR3 protein become a single entry with the most common DNA and genes. TCRdb, rather than the study authors, made the V and J calls. Across this sample there are about 610,000 distinct CDR3 sequences, with about half seen only once. The ten biggest clones cover around 7.7% of the sample.

The data originate from a study of T cells in Graves' hyperthyroidism and ophthalmopathy (dated by TCRdb to between 2018 and 2021). In terms of the full investigation: To identify distinguishing TCR V-J signatures, a discovery cohort of around 98 patients was used, comprising 43 with Graves' ophthalmopathy and some 60 with stable Graves' hyperthyroidism. For training and testing, the approximately 92 patients in the discovery cohort were randomly divided in a 7:3 ratio. Following sampling, methimazole starting at 30 mg daily was given to hyperthyroidism patients, and high-dose intravenous methylprednisolone was given to ophthalmopathy patients. TCR Vbeta CDR3 sequencing of 120 to 150 peripheral blood samples (approximately 44 ophthalmopathy, about 80 hyperthyroidism and about 17 progressor patients) is reported in the paper. Thyroid tissue and blood T-cell repertoires from roughly 6 Graves' hyperthyroidism patients were also compared in the study. An independent validation cohort of about 20 hyperthyroidism patients and roughly 16 patients who later progressed to ophthalmopathy tested prospective prediction of ophthalmopathy. General study outcomes and caveats: Most expanded thyroid clonotypes (frequency above 0.001) were also found in blood, which suggests that blood repertoires may mirror thyroid immune responses. Sample size was not statistically predetermined, and investigators were not blinded to group allocation. In validation, progression to ophthalmopathy was predicted by the model with roughly 71% sensitivity and roughly 76% specificity, a median of approximately 7.1 months before onset. Ophthalmopathy was separated from stable hyperthyroidism by a 13 V-J signature model, with over 85% sensitivity and 81% to 82% specificity obtained in cross-validation and 80%/75% obtained in testing.

Stable Graves' hyperthyroidism was defined as the absence of progression to ophthalmopathy over 18 months of follow-up. Hyperthyroidism patients were newly diagnosed, had a disease duration of under 2 months, and were aged 18 to 65 years. Patients with uncontrolled infections, other autoimmune diseases, pregnancy or lactation were excluded. Diagnoses were established on the basis of clinical symptoms, serum thyroxine and TRAb, thyroid ultrasound, and orbital computed tomography. Trizol reagent was used to extract total RNA, and RNA quality was then checked on an Agilent 2100 Bioanalyzer. The cysteine opens and the phenylalanine closes a CDR3 of 13 amino acids. Only the CDR3 part of the read is kept: 39 bases, read in frame from the first base. Looking up the germline V gene (reference sequence) yields CDR1 DFQATT and CDR2 SNEGSKA.

The clonotype was recovered from a woman aged 18-30 years with Graves' hyperthyroidism. The rearrangement joined TRBV20-1 to TRBJ2-7, and 7 junction bases match TRBD1. Material: peripheral blood or thyroid tissue (not recorded which). The CDR3 is CSVDPGTAYEQYF. The DNA is TGCAGCGTTGACCCGGGGACAGCCTACGAGCAGTACTTC.